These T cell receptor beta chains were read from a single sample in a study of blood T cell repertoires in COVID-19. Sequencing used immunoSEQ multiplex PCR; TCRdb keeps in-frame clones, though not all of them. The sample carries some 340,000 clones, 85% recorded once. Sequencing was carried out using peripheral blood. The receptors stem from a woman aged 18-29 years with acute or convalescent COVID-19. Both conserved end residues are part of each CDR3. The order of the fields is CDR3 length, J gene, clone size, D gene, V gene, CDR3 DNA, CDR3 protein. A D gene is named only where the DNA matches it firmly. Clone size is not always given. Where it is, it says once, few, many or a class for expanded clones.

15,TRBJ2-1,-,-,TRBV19,TGTGCCAGTAGTATCCGGGTTCCCTCCTACAATGAGCAGTTCTTC,CASSIRVPSYNEQFF
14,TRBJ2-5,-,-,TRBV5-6,TGTGCCAGCAGCTTCGATCCCCGGTCAGAGACCCAGTACTTC,CASSFDPRSETQYF
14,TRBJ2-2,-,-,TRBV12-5,TGTGCTAGTGGTTTGTACTATAGGGGTGTGGAGCTGTTTTTT,CASGLYYRGVELFF
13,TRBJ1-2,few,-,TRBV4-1,TGCGCCAGCAGTCCTGTCGGAGATAATGGCTACACCTTC,CASSPVGDNGYTF
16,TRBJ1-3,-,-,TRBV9,TGTGCCAGCAGCGTAGCTCCGGGGTCAGGTGGAAACACCATATATTTT,CASSVAPGSGGNTIYF
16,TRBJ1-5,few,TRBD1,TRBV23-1,TGCGCCAGCAGTCGATCAGGGGACAGGGAGGGTCAGCCCCAGCATTTT,CASSRSGDREGQPQHF
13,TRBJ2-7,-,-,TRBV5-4,TGTGCCAGCAGCTTAAACAGCCCCTACGAGCAGTACTTC,CASSLNSPYEQYF
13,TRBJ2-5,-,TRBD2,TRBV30,TGTGCCGGACAAGTGGGAGGGGCAGAGACCCAGTACTTC,CAGQVGGAETQYF
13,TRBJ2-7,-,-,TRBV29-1,TGCAGCGCCGAGGGGGGGGTTGGCGTCGAGCAGTACTTC,CSAEGGVGVEQYF
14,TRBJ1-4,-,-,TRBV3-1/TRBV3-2,TGTGCCAGCAGCCCCAGAGAAAGGGGTGAAAAACTGTTTTTT,CASSPRERGEKLFF
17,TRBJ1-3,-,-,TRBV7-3,TGTGCCAGCAGCTTACTTAATCCTGGGAGCTCTGGAAACACCATATATTTT,CASSLLNPGSSGNTIYF
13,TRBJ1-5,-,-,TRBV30,TGTGCCTGGAGCGAGAGATCCAATCAGCCCCAGCATTTT,CAWSERSNQPQHF
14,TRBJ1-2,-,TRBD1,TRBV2,TGTGCCTCCTCCGGGACAGACATTAACTATGGCTACACCTTC,CASSGTDINYGYTF
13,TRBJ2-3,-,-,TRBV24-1,TGTGCCACCAGTGGACAGGGCACAGATACGCAGTATTTT,CATSGQGTDTQYF
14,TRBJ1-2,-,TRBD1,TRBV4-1,TGCGCCAGCAGCAAGGGGACAGGGCCCTATGGCTACACCTTC,CASSKGTGPYGYTF
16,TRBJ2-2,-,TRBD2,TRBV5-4,TGTGCCAGCAGCTTCGGACTAGCGGGAGATTTCAGGGAGCTGTTTTTT,CASSFGLAGDFRELFF
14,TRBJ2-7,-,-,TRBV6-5,TGTGCCAGCAGTTACTCAAAAACTTTGCACGCGCAGTACTTC,CASSYSKTLHAQYF
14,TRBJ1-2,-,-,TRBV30,TGTGCCTGGAGCGAAACTTCACAGGGCTATGGCTACACCTTC,CAWSETSQGYGYTF
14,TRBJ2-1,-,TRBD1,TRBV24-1,TGTGCCACCAGTGGCGAGACAGGGGTAAATGAGCAGTTCTTC,CATSGETGVNEQFF
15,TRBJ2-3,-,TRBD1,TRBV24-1,TGTGCCACCAGTGATTTAGGGGGACAGGACCGGGCGCAGTATTTT,CATSDLGGQDRAQYF
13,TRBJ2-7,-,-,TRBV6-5,TGTGCCAGCGGGGGTGGGACAAGCTACGAGCAGTACTTC,CASGGGTSYEQYF
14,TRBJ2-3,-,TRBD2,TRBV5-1,TGCGCCAGCAGCCCGGGACTAGCGGAATATACGCAGTATTTT,CASSPGLAEYTQYF
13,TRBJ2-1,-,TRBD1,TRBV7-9,TGTGCCAGCAGCTCGGGACAGGGCTATGAGCAGTTCTTC,CASSSGQGYEQFF
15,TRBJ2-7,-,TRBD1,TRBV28,TGTGCCAGCAGTTTGCCAGGACAGGGACGCCGCGAGCAGTACTTC,CASSLPGQGRREQYF
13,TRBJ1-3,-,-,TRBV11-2,TGTGCCAGCAGCTTACAGGGTGGAAACACCATATATTTT,CASSLQGGNTIYF
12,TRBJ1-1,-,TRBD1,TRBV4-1,TGCGCCAGCGGACAGGGCGGCACTGAAGCTTTCTTT,CASGQGGTEAFF
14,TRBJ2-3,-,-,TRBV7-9,TGTGCCAGCAGCTACGTTAGGGGTTCAGATACGCAGTATTTT,CASSYVRGSDTQYF
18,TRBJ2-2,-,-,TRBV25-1,TGTGCCAGCAGTGCCCGAGGACAGATTTTATTGAACACCGGGGAGCTGTTTTTT,CASSARGQILLNTGELFF
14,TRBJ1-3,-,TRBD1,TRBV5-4,TGTGCCAGCAGCCTGCAGGGACAGGGAAACACCATATATTTT,CASSLQGQGNTIYF
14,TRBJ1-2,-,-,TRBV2,TGTGCCAGCAGTGAGACACTCACTAACTATGGCTACACCTTC,CASSETLTNYGYTF
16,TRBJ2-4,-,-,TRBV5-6,TGTGCCAGCAGCGCGACAGACACGTTAGCCAAAAACATTCAGTACTTC,CASSATDTLAKNIQYF
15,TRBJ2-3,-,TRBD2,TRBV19,TGTGCCAGTAGTATAAGGGGTAGCGGGAGTGATACGCAGTATTTT,CASSIRGSGSDTQYF
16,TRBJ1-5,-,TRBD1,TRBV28,TGTGCCAGCAGCTATCTTACAGGGGAAGACAATCAGCCCCAGCATTTT,CASSYLTGEDNQPQHF
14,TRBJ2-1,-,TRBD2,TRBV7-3,TGTGCCAGCAGCTCCCCGGGACTAGCGGCGGAGCAGTTCTTC,CASSSPGLAAEQFF
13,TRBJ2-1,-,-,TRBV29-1,TGCAGCCCCGCAACCCAAGACTCGGATGAGCAGTTCTTC,CSPATQDSDEQFF
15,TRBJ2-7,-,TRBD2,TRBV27,TGTGCCAGCAGTTTTACCCGGACTAGCGGTTACGAGCAGTACTTC,CASSFTRTSGYEQYF
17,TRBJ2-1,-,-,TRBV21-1,TGTGCCAGCAGCAAAGAGGCGGGAGGGCCGGCCGACAATGAGCAGTTCTTC,CASSKEAGGPADNEQFF
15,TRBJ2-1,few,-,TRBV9,TGTGCCAGCAGCGTAGAAGCGATCTCCTACAATGAGCAGTTCTTC,CASSVEAISYNEQFF
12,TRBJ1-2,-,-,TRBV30,TGTGCCTGCACACAGGCCGGAGACGACTACACCTTC,CACTQAGDDYTF
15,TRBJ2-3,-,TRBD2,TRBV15,TGTGCCACCAGCAGAGATAGCGGGGGGGCAGATACGCAGTATTTT,CATSRDSGGADTQYF
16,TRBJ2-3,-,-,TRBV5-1,TGCGCCAGCAGCAGTCGACCAGGACTACGCACAGATACGCAGTATTTT,CASSSRPGLRTDTQYF
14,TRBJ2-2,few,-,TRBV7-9,TGTGCCAGCAGCTTGGGACAGAACACCGGGGAGCTGTTTTTT,CASSLGQNTGELFF
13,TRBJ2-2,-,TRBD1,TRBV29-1,TGCAACGTTGACAGGGTCGGCACCGGGGAGCTGTTTTTT,CNVDRVGTGELFF
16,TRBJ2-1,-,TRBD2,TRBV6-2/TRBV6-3,TGTGCCAGCAGCGCCCAACTAGCGGGAGGCGGGAATGAGCAGTTCTTC,CASSAQLAGGGNEQFF
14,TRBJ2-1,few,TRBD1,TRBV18,TGTGCCAGCTCACTTCGGGACAGGGGCAATGAGCAGTTCTTC,CASSLRDRGNEQFF
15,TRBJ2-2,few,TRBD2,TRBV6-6,TGTGCCAGCAGTTACGCGGGGGGGCCTACCGGGGAGCTGTTTTTT,CASSYAGGPTGELFF
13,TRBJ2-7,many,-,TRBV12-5,TGTGCTAGTGGTTGGGGCAGCTCCTACGAGCAGTACTTC,CASGWGSSYEQYF
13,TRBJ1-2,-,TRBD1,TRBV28,TGTGCCAGCGAGACAGGGACAGCCTATGGCTACACCTTC,CASETGTAYGYTF
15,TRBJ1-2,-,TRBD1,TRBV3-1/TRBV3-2,TGTGCCAGCAGCGATCCGGGACAGGGGGAATATGGCTACACCTTC,CASSDPGQGEYGYTF
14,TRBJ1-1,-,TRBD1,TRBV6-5,TGTGCCAGCAGTCAGGGGGGACTTAGCACTGAAGCTTTCTTT,CASSQGGLSTEAFF
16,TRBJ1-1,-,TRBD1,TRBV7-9,TGTGCCAGCAGCTCCCGGACAGGGGGCTTTACGACTGAAGCTTTCTTT,CASSSRTGGFTTEAFF
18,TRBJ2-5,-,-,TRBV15,TGTGCCACCAGCAGAGATTGGGGACTTAAAATATCTATGGGGACCCAGTACTTC,CATSRDWGLKISMGTQYF
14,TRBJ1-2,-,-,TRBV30,TGTGCCTGGAGTCTCTCCTTACAGGGTAATGGCTACACCTTC,CAWSLSLQGNGYTF
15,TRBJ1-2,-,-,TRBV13,TGTGCCAGCAGCTTAATGGCCAGTATAAACTATGGCTACACCTTC,CASSLMASINYGYTF
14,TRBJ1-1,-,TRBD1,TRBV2,TGTGCCAGCACCGAACAGGGGGCGGGCACTGAAGCTTTCTTT,CASTEQGAGTEAFF
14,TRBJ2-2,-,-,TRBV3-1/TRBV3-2,TGTGCCAGTGCGGGACTCCCTAACACCGGGGAGCTGTTTTTT,CASAGLPNTGELFF
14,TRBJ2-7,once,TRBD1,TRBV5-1,TGCGCCAGCAGCTCTCCGACAGGGGGCTACGAGCAGTACTTC,CASSSPTGGYEQYF
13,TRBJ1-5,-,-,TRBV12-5,TGTGCTAGTGGCTGGGGGGTCAATCAGCCCCAGCATTTT,CASGWGVNQPQHF